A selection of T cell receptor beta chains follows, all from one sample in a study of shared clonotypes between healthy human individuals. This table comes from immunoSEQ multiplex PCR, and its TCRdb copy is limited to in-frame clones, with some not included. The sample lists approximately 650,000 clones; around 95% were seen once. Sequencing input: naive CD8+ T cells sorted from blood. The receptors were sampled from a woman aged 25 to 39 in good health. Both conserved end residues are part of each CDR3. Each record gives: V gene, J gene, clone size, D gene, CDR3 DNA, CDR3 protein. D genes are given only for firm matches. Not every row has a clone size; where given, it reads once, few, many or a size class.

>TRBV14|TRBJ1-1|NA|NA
TGTGCCAGCAGCCAAGCCCGAGATGGTACAGAAGCTTTCTTT
CASSQARDGTEAFF
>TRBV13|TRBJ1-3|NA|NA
TGTGCCAGCAGCTTAGGGGAAAGCTCTGGAAACACCATATATTTT
CASSLGESSGNTIYF
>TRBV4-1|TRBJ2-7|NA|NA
TGCGCCAGCAGCCAAGACCCCACCGTCCTGCTGCACGAGCAGTACTTC
CASSQDPTVLLHEQYF
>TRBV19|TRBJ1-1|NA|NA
TGTGCCAGTAGTATACGTCAGCCGAACACTGAAGCTTTCTTT
CASSIRQPNTEAFF
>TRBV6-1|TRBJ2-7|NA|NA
TGTGCCAGCCTAAATCTGGGTTACGAGCAGTACTTC
CASLNLGYEQYF
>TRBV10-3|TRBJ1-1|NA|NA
TGTGCCATCAGTGAGTCGGCCGAAGCTTTCTTT
CAISESAEAFF
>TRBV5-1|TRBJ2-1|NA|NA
TGCGCCAGCAGCTTGACTATCAATAATGAGCAGTTCTTC
CASSLTINNEQFF
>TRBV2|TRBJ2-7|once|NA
TGTGCCAGCAGTGAGGGTGGGGAACACTACGAGCAGTACTTC
CASSEGGEHYEQYF
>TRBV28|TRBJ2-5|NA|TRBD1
TGTGCCAGCAGGCCCCGGGACAGGGGCCCCTGGGAGACCCAGTACTTC
CASRPRDRGPWETQYF
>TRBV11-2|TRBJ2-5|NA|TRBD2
TGTGCCAGCAGCTGGAGGACTAGCGGAAAAGAGACCCAGTACTTC
CASSWRTSGKETQYF
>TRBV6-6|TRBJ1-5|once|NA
TGTGCCAGCAGGATGGAAAATCAGCCCCAGCATTTT
CASRMENQPQHF
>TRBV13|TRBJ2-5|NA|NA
TGTGCCAGCAGCTTGGGGAGCGGGCCACAAGAGACCCAGTACTTC
CASSLGSGPQETQYF
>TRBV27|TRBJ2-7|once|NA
TGTGCCAGCAGTTTCGGCCAGCGGGCCTACGAGCAGTACTTC
CASSFGQRAYEQYF
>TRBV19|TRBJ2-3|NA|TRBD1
TGTGCCAGTAGTATAGGGGGACAGGGATACGGAGATACGCAGTATTTT
CASSIGGQGYGDTQYF
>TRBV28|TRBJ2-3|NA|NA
TGTGCCAGCAGTTTAATCCAGGTAGATACGCAGTATTTT
CASSLIQVDTQYF
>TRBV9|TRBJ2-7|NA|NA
TGTGCCAGCAGCGTAGGGTGGACCTGGGCATACGAGCAGTACTTC
CASSVGWTWAYEQYF
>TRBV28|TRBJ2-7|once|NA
TGTGCCAGCAGTTCCCCGCGGTTGGGAAATTACGAGCAGTACTTC
CASSSPRLGNYEQYF
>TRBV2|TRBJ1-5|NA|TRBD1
TGTGCCAGCAGTGGACAGGGTATTAGCAATCAGCCCCAGCATTTT
CASSGQGISNQPQHF
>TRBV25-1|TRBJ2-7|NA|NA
TGTGCCAGCAGTTGGGTGGGCCTTGGGTACGAGCAGTACTTC
CASSWVGLGYEQYF
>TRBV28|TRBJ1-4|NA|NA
TGTGCCAGCGGAACGGGGGGAGACTTGGGTGAAAAACTGTTTTTT
CASGTGGDLGEKLFF
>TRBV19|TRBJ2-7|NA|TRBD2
TGTGCCAGTAGCGTATACCTAGCGGGTTCCTACGAGCAGTACTTC
CASSVYLAGSYEQYF
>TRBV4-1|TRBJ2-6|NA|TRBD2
TGCGCCAGCAGCCAAGATGTGTTAGCGGGAATATCTGGGGCCAACGTCCTGACTTTC
CASSQDVLAGISGANVLTF
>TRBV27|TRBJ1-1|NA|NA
TGTGCCAGCAGTTTACCCGGGGGTGGCACTGAAGCTTTCTTT
CASSLPGGGTEAFF
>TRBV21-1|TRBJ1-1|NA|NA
TGTGCCAGCAGCAAAAGCGGAGGGGTGAAGGCTTTCTTT
CASSKSGGVKAFF
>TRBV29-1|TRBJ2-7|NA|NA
TGCAGCGTTGACCTTGGGGCTGGGGACGAGCAGTACTTC
CSVDLGAGDEQYF
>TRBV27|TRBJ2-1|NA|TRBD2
TGTGCCAGCAGTTTACCGAAACTAGCGGGAGACCCGAGCTCCTACAATGAGCAGTTCTTC
CASSLPKLAGDPSSYNEQFF
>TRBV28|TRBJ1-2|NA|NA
TGTGCCAGCAGGAGAGGGTACGTAGGCTATGGCTACACCTTC
CASRRGYVGYGYTF
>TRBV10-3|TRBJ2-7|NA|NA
TGTGCCATCAGTGAGGGATCAGGGGCCGGGTACGAGCAGTACTTC
CAISEGSGAGYEQYF
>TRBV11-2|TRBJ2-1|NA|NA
TGTGCCAGCAGCTTAGCAGGGACCTACAATGAGCAGTTCTTC
CASSLAGTYNEQFF